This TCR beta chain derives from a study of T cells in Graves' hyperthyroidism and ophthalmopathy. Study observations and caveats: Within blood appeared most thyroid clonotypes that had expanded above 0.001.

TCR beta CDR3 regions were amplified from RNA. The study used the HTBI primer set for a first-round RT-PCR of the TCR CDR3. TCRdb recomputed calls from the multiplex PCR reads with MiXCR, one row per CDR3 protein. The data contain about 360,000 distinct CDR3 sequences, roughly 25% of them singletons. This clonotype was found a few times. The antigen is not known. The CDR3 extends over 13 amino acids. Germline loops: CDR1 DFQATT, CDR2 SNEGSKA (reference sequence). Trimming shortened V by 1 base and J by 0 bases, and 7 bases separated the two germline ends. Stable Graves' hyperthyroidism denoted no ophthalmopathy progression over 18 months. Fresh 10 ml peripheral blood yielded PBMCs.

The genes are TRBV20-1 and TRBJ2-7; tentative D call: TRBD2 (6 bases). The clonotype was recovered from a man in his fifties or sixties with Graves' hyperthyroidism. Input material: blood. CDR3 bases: TGCAGTGCTAGAGCGACTAGCTCCTACGAGCAGTACTTC. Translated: CSARATSSYEQYF.